This entry features one TCR beta chain sequence. Its target is not known. The data were produced by immunoSEQ multiplex PCR, yet TCRdb's version contains in-frame clones alone and is incomplete. This table has some 140,000 clones, around 85% appearing once. This sample is drawn from a study of cytomegalovirus exposure and HLA in healthy donors. Study results and caveats: Three chains linked to CMV were shown in vitro to be specific for CMV antigens. According to a later analysis, TCR clusters from the first cohort tended to co-occur in the 110 or so validation repertoires. The authors listed roughly 150 TCR beta chains as cytomegalovirus-associated.

Germline CDR1 MNHNS, CDR2 SASEGT. V lost 3 bases, J lost 5 bases, and 14 bases lay in between. This CDR3 is built from 15 residues. The V and J genes are TRBV6-1 and TRBJ1-5; D remains ambiguous. Sequencing was done on a sample of PBMCs. The clonotype comes from a man younger than 35 in good health and CMV-seronegative. The DNA for the CDR3 is TGTGCCAGCAGTGATGAGGGCAGAGCCTATCAGCCCCAGCATTTT. Translated, it gives CASSDEGRAYQPQHF.